This paragraph reports one TCR beta chain. The data were taken from a study of blood T cell repertoires in COVID-19. Study overall: COVID-19 samples collected from the United States, Italy and Spain covered acute and convalescent phases. T cells, B-cell-depleted T cells, or PBMCs supplied cDNA or gDNA.

The CDR3 has 14 amino acids. The germline V gene has CDR1 MNHNY and CDR2 SVGAGI (reference sequence). V lost 2 bases, J lost 5 bases, and 5 bases stayed unmatched. Under the authors' procedure: Estimation of nucleated cell counts was performed using reference gene primer amplification. Sequenced by immunoSEQ multiplex PCR; TCRdb stores in-frame clones only, minus some. For V, J and clone size, that table is used; D and trimming come from the DNA. The sample lists 150,000 to 180,000 clones, roughly 80% occurring once. The rearrangement links TRBV6-6 to TRBJ1-2, with 7 bases lining up with TRBD1. This clonotype was sampled from a man in his fifties or sixties with acute or convalescent COVID-19. The source material was peripheral blood. The CDR3 sequence is CASSYTDREYGYTF. In DNA form, the CDR3 reads TGTGCCAGCAGTTACACCGACAGGGAGTATGGCTACACCTTC.